This is a list of T cell receptor beta chains from one sample in a study of cytomegalovirus exposure and HLA in healthy donors. Profiling relied on immunoSEQ multiplex PCR, and the TCRdb table lists in-frame clones only, not all of them. The sample shows over 110,000 clones, around 80% of them seen only once. Sequencing was done on a sample of PBMCs. The origin of the receptors is a man between 35 and 55 years old in good health and CMV-seronegative. Each CDR3 is given with its conserved first and last residue. The D gene is left open where the match is weak. The size of a clone is reported for some rows only, either as once, few or many, or as a class for expanded clones.

NA,TRBJ1-5,NA,TRBV19,CASSIGTVHSNQPQHF,TGTGCCAGTAGTATAGGGACAGTTCATAGCAATCAGCCCCAGCATTTT
TRBD2,TRBJ2-3,NA,TRBV9,CASSGTSGLNTQYF,TGTGCCAGCAGCGGGACTAGCGGGTTGAATACGCAGTATTTT
TRBD1,TRBJ1-4,NA,TRBV7-9,CASSIGTGGRYNEKLFF,TGTGCCAGCAGCATCGGGACAGGGGGACGCTATAATGAAAAACTGTTTTTT
NA,TRBJ1-3,NA,TRBV18,CASSPSFGNTIYF,TGTGCCAGCTCACCATCTTTCGGAAACACCATATATTTT
NA,TRBJ2-7,NA,TRBV19,CASSIGGLQVGEQYF,TGTGCCAGTAGTATCGGGGGGCTCCAAGTAGGCGAGCAGTACTTC
TRBD2,TRBJ2-3,once,TRBV10-1,CASSDPSPSGGKDTQYF,TGCGCCAGCAGTGACCCCTCTCCTAGCGGGGGGAAAGATACGCAGTATTTT
NA,TRBJ1-6,once,TRBV5-6,CASSLVGGTSVSPLHF,TGTGCCAGCAGCTTGGTCGGCGGGACTTCAGTTTCACCCCTCCACTTT
NA,TRBJ2-2,NA,TRBV27,CASSPPTKTGELFF,TGTGCCAGCAGCCCACCCACAAAGACCGGGGAGCTGTTTTTT
NA,TRBJ1-1,NA,TRBV5-1,CASSRRGSDTEAFF,TGCGCCAGCAGTCGGAGGGGTTCGGACACTGAAGCTTTCTTT
NA,TRBJ2-1,once,TRBV23-1,CASSQSMTGPGVSSYNEQFF,TGCGCCAGCAGTCAATCCATGACAGGCCCTGGGGTTAGCTCCTACAATGAGCAGTTCTTC
NA,TRBJ1-5,NA,TRBV7-2,CASSLAGNRGNQPQHF,TGTGCCAGCAGCTTAGCGGGCAACAGGGGCAATCAGCCCCAGCATTTT
NA,TRBJ2-2,NA,TRBV10-1,CASSESRGGNTGELFF,TGCGCCAGCAGTGAGTCGAGAGGGGGGAACACCGGGGAGCTGTTTTTT
NA,TRBJ2-5,NA,TRBV4-1,CASSQDGTSVETQYF,TGCGCCAGCAGCCAAGATGGGACATCGGTTGAGACCCAGTACTTC
TRBD1,TRBJ2-7,NA,TRBV27,CASSNQGAISYEQYF,TGTGCCAGCAGCAACCAGGGGGCAATTTCCTACGAGCAGTACTTC
TRBD1,TRBJ2-5,NA,TRBV30,CAWSPRQGTQETQYF,TGTGCCTGGAGTCCGCGACAGGGGACCCAAGAGACCCAGTACTTC
TRBD1,TRBJ2-3,NA,TRBV5-1,CASSPGTAETDTQYF,TGCGCCAGCAGCCCCGGGACAGCCGAGACAGATACGCAGTATTTT
NA,TRBJ1-5,NA,TRBV2,CASSGGLGNQPQHF,TGTGCCAGCAGTGGAGGGCTGGGCAATCAGCCCCAGCATTTT
TRBD1,TRBJ1-2,NA,TRBV4-3,CASSQGTGPNNYGYTF,TGCGCCAGCAGCCAGGGGACAGGGCCCAATAACTATGGCTACACCTTC
NA,TRBJ2-3,NA,TRBV19,CASSIKPPDTQYF,TGTGCCAGTAGTATAAAGCCGCCAGATACGCAGTATTTT
NA,TRBJ2-5,once,TRBV18,CASSPFGDQETQYF,TGTGCCAGCTCACCATTCGGGGACCAAGAGACCCAGTACTTC
TRBD1,TRBJ1-4,many,TRBV5-4,CASSLMGQTNEKLFF,TGTGCCAGCAGCTTAATGGGACAGACTAATGAAAAACTGTTTTTT
TRBD1,TRBJ2-5,NA,TRBV5-1,CASSLGQGRGLETQYF,TGCGCCAGCAGCCTCGGACAGGGGAGGGGGTTGGAGACCCAGTACTTC
NA,TRBJ2-2,NA,TRBV10-1,CASGKESGELFF,TGCGCCAGCGGAAAGGAGTCCGGGGAGCTGTTTTTT
NA,TRBJ2-7,NA,TRBV6-1,CASSERPNDEQYF,TGTGCCAGCAGTGAGCGCCCTAACGACGAGCAGTACTTC
NA,TRBJ1-5,NA,TRBV29-1,CSVADTVNQPQHF,TGCAGCGTTGCGGACACCGTCAATCAGCCCCAGCATTTT
TRBD2,TRBJ2-5,NA,TRBV7-3,CASSLMGAGGRETQYF,TGTGCCAGCAGCTTAATGGGCGCGGGGGGGCGGGAGACCCAGTACTTC